A selection of T cell receptor beta chains follows, all from one sample in a study of blood T cell repertoires in COVID-19. Only in-frame clones appear in the TCRdb table, and some are missing; sequencing was by immunoSEQ multiplex PCR. This table holds about 120,000 clones, about nine tenths found once. The sequenced material came from peripheral blood. The receptors here all came from a human donor with active COVID-19. The donor label of this sample is uncertain. The CDR3 runs from the conserved cysteine through the conserved F or W.

V: TRBV7-2; length: 13; CDR3: CASSSGQTQPQHF
V: TRBV5-6; length: 16; CDR3: CASSFSGKQGARGYTF
V: TRBV19; length: 14; CDR3: CASTHGGSNQPQHF
V: TRBV10-1; length: 16; CDR3: CASSERQGSSYNEQFF
V: TRBV6-6; length: 14; CDR3: CASSYSRGNYGYTF
V: TRBV6-2/TRBV6-3; length: 16; CDR3: CASSYGGVSSTDTQYF
V: TRBV18; length: 19; CDR3: CASSPLGTGGTASVQPQHF
V: TRBV5-8; length: 18; CDR3: CASSLGLGRQGVQVEQYF
V: TRBV11-3; length: 14; CDR3: CASSQGHMGTEAFF
V: TRBV9; length: 13; CDR3: CASSASWTGLLFF
V: TRBV9; length: 14; CDR3: CASSVGSGVDGYTF
V: TRBV4-1; length: 16; CDR3: CASSLGTGSSHYEQYF
V: TRBV5-1; length: 14; CDR3: CASSFRQDTDTQYF
V: TRBV6-6; length: 15; CDR3: CASSYSSGGVETQYF
V: TRBV27; length: 14; CDR3: CASRKVDNPEKLFF
V: TRBV15; length: 17; CDR3: CATSRDLASGGTDTQYF
V: TRBV6-4; length: 15; CDR3: CASSDSPGGRETQYF
V: TRBV2; length: 15; CDR3: CASSLTGGSYNEQFF
V: TRBV15; length: 18; CDR3: CATSSYRQGGRYNSPLHF
V: TRBV7-9; length: 18; CDR3: CASSLVSLRDSPQETQYF
V: TRBV6-2/TRBV6-3; length: 21; CDR3: CASSPYFRDISNQAGANVLTF
V: TRBV10-3; length: 13; CDR3: CAISRLNGDEQFF
V: TRBV11-2; length: 17; CDR3: CASSRGTSGGAQGELFF
V: TRBV19; length: 13; CDR3: CASEGGSGSPLHF
V: TRBV6-2/TRBV6-3; length: 16; CDR3: CASSYSKGHLNTEAFF
V: TRBV5-1; length: 14; CDR3: CASSLGAANTEAFF
V: TRBV5-1; length: 14; CDR3: CASSMTGTNYGYTF
V: TRBV28; length: 11; CDR3: CASSRADTQYF
V: TRBV6-2/TRBV6-3; length: 16; CDR3: CASSYPGRGSNQPQHF